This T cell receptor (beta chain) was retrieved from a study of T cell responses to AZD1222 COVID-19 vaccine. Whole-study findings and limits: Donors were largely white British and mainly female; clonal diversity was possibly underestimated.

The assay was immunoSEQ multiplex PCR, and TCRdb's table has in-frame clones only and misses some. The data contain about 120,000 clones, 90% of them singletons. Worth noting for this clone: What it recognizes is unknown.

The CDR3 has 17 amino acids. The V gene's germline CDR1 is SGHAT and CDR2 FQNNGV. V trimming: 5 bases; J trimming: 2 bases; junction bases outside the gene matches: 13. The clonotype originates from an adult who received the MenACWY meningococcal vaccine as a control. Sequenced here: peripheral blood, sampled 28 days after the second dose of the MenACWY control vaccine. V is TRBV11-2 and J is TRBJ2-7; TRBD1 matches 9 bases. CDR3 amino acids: CASSHGTGKRGTYEQYF. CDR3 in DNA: TGTGCCAGCAGCCATGGGACAGGGAAAAGGGGTACCTACGAGCAGTACTTC.